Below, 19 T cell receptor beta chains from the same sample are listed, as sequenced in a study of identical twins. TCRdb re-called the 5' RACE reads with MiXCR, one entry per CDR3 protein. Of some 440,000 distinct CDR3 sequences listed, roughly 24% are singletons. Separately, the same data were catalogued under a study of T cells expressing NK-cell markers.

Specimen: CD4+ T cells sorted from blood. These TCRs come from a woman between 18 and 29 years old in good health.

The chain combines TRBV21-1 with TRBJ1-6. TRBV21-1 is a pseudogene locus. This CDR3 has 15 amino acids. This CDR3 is CASGPPKDYNSPLHF. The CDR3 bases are TGTGCCTCGGGGCCTCCGAAAGACTATAATTCACCCCTCCACTTT.

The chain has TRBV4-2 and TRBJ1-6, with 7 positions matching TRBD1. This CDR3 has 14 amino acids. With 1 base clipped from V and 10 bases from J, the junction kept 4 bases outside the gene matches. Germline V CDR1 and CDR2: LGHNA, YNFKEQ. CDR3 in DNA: TGTGCCAGCAGCCAAGGACAGGGTAACTCACCCCTCCACTTT. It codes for CASSQGQGNSPLHF.

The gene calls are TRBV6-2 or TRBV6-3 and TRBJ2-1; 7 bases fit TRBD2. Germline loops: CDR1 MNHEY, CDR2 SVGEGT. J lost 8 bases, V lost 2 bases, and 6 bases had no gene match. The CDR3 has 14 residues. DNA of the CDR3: TGTGCCAGCAGTTACGTGGCGGGAGCCTATGAGCAGTTCTTC. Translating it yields CASSYVAGAYEQFF.

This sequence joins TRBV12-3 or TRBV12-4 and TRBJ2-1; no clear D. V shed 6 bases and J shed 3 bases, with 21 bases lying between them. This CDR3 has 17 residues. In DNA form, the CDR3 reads TGTGCCAGCAGCCAACCCGCCTTTAAATTAAACTACAATGAGCAGTTCTTC. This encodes CASSQPAFKLNYNEQFF.

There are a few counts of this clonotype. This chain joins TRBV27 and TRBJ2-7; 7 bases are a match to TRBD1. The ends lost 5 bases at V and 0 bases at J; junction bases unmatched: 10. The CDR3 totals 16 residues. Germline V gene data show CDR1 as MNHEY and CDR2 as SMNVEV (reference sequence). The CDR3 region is CASSRNSGTVSYEQYF. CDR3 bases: TGTGCCAGCAGTCGAAACTCGGGGACAGTCTCCTACGAGCAGTACTTC.

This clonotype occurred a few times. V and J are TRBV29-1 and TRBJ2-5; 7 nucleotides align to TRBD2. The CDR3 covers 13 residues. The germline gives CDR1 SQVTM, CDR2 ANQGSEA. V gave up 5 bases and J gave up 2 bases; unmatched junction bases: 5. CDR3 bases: TGCAGCGTTCACGGACTAGATCAAGAGACCCAGTACTTC. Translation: CSVHGLDQETQYF.

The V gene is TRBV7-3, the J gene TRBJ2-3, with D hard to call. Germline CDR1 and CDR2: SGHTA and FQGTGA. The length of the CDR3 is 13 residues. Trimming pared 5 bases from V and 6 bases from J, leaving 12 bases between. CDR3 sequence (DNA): TGTGCCAGCAGCACGACTCACTCGGATACGCAGTATTTT. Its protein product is CASSTTHSDTQYF.

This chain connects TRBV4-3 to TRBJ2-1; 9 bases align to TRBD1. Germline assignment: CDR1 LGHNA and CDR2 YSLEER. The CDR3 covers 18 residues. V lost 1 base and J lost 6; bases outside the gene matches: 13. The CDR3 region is CASSQGAIGTGRANEQFF. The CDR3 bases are TGCGCCAGCAGCCAAGGGGCCATCGGGACAGGGAGGGCCAATGAGCAGTTCTTC.

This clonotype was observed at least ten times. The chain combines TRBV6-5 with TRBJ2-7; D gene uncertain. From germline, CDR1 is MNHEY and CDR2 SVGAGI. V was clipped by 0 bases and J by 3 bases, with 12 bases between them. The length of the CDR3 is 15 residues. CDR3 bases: TGTGCCAGCAGTTACTCTTCCGGTTTCGGCTACGAGCAGTACTTC. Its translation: CASSYSSGFGYEQYF.

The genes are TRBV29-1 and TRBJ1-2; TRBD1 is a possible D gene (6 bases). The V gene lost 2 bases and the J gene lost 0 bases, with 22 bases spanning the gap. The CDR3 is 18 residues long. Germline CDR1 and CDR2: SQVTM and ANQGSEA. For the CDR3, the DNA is TGCAGCGTTGAAAGAGGGACACCCACCAGCCAAGCTAACTATGGCTACACCTTC. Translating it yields CSVERGTPTSQANYGYTF.

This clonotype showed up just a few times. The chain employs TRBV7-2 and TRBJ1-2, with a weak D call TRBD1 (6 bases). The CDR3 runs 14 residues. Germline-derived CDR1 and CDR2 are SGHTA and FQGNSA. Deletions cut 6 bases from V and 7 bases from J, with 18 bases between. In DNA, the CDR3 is TGTGCCAGCAGTCCCTCGGGACACCCAACTGGCTACACCTTC. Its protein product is CASSPSGHPTGYTF.

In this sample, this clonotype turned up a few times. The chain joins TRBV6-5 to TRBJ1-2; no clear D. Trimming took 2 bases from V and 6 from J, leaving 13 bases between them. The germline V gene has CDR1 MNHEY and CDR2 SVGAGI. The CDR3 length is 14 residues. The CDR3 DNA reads TGTGCCAGCAGTTACCAACCTGTTTTCGATGGCTACACCTTC. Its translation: CASSYQPVFDGYTF.

Here the CDR3 DNA reads TGTGCCAGCAGCCCTCCCGCGGGACAGGGTAAGGCCTTCTTC. Translation: CASSPPAGQGKAFF. The V gene is TRBV7-8, the J gene TRBJ2-1, with 9 positions matching TRBD1. The V segment lost 5 bases and the J segment 16 bases; nucleotides outside the gene matches: 15. The CDR3 is made up of 14 amino acids. Germline CDR1 is SGHVS and CDR2 is FQNEAQ.

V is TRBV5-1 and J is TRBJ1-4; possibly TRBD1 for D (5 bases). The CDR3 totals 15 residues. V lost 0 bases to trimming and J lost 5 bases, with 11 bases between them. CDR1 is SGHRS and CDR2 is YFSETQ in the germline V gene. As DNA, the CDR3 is TGCGCCAGCAGCTTGGTCCGGGGCCCGAATGAAAAACTGTTTTTT. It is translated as CASSLVRGPNEKLFF.

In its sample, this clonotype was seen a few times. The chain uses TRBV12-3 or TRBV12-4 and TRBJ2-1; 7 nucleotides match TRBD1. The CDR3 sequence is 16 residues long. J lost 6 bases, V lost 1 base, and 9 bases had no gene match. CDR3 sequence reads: CASSLVVTGSSNEQFF. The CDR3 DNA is TGTGCCAGCAGTTTAGTTGTGACAGGGTCGTCCAATGAGCAGTTCTTC.

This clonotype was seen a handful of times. The CDR3 reads CASSGELAEETQYF. CDR3 in DNA: TGCGCCAGCAGCGGGGAACTAGCGGAAGAGACCCAGTACTTC. The V call is TRBV5-1, the J call TRBJ2-5; 8 bases agree with TRBD2. This CDR3 comprises 14 residues. Germline lookup yields CDR1 SGHRS and CDR2 YFSETQ. V lost 4 bases, J lost 3 bases, and 5 bases stayed unmatched.

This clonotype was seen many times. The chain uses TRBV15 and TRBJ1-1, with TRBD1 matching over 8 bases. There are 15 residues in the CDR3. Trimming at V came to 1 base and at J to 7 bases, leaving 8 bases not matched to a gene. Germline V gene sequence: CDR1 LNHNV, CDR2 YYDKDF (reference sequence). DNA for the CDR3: TGTGCCACCAGCAGAGGGGATGCAGGGGGCTATGAAGCTTTCTTT. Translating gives CATSRGDAGGYEAFF.

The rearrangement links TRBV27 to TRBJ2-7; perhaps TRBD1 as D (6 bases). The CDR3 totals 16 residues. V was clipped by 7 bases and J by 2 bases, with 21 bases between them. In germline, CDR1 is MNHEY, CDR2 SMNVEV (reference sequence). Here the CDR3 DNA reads TGTGCCAGCAATCTAATGGGGGCGGGCGCGCCCTACGAGCAGTACTTC. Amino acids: CASNLMGAGAPYEQYF.

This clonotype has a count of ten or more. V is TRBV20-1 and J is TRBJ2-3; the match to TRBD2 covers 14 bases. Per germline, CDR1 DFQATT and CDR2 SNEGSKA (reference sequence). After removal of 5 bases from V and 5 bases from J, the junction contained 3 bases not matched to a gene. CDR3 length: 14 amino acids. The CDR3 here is CSAGGLAGEDTQYF. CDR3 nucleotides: TGCAGTGCTGGGGGACTAGCGGGGGAAGATACGCAGTATTTT.